Shown below are 31 T cell receptor beta chains from a single sample sequenced in a study of brain T cells in children with intractable seizures. Using immunoSEQ multiplex PCR, the repertoire was profiled, and TCRdb retains in-frame clones only, with some absent. The table records about 340,000 clones, about 94% of them present only once. Time point defined: blood from clinic visit 5 months post-surgery; TSC patient then seizure free. The source was peripheral blood, collected more than 4 months after surgery. The source of these receptors is a boy under two years old with tuberous sclerosis and intractable seizures.

V and J are TRBV7-3 and TRBJ2-1; D is uncertain. CDR1 and CDR2 from the germline V gene are SGHTA and FQGTGA. Trimming left V 5 bases short and J 0 bases short, with 29 bases between. The CDR3 is 21 amino acids. The CDR3 bases are TGTGCCAGCAGCCTCCATCAGAGGAACTCCGGTAGTTTTTACTCCTACAATGAGCAGTTCTTC. This codes for CASSLHQRNSGSFYSYNEQFF.

V gene TRBV10-3 combines with J gene TRBJ2-7; tentatively, D is TRBD1 (6 bases). The germline V and J ends were trimmed by 2 bases and 5 bases, with 13 bases remaining between them. Germline V gene sequence: CDR1 ENHRY, CDR2 SYGVKD. This CDR3 has 14 amino acids. DNA for the CDR3: TGTGCCATCAGTGAGACTCACAGGGTAAACGAGCAGTACTTC. Amino acid sequence: CAISETHRVNEQYF.

This clone was seen only once. The genes are TRBV4-1 and TRBJ2-7; D is undetermined. Germline V gives CDR1 MGHRA, CDR2 YSYEKL. This CDR3 has 14 residues. The ends were cut back, 0 bases at V and 3 bases at J, with 9 bases in the middle. The CDR3 protein is CASSQDPSDYEQYF. The CDR3 DNA is TGCGCCAGCAGCCAAGATCCGTCTGACTACGAGCAGTACTTC.

V and J are TRBV7-6 and TRBJ2-3; 12 bases agree with TRBD2. CDR1 and CDR2 from the germline V gene are SGHVS and FNYEAQ. The CDR3 spans 16 residues. The J segment lost 2 bases and the V segment lost 5 bases, leaving 5 bases of the junction unmatched. The CDR3 DNA reads TGTGCCAGCAGCGCTTCTAGCGGGGGGGCCACAGATACGCAGTATTTT. This sequence encodes CASSASSGGATDTQYF.

V and J are TRBV19 and TRBJ1-5; TRBD1 might be the D (6 bases). In germline, CDR1 is LNHDA, CDR2 SQIVND (reference sequence). V was shortened by 3 bases and J by 3 bases, with 18 bases between the two germline ends. The CDR3 covers 17 residues. The CDR3 reads CASSIQPSGQFNQPQHF. DNA of the CDR3: TGTGCCAGTAGTATCCAGCCGTCTGGACAGTTCAATCAGCCCCAGCATTTT.

As DNA, the CDR3 is TGTGCCAGCAGCTTAAGTCGTGTAGGGAGGGACACCGGGGAGCTGTTTTTT. Translating gives CASSLSRVGRDTGELFF. The V call is TRBV7-8, the J call TRBJ2-2; 7 bases are shared with TRBD2. The CDR3 has 17 amino acids. V shed 2 bases and J 3 bases; nucleotides not matched to a gene: 9. CDR1 is SGHVS, CDR2 FQNEAQ, per germline.

The CDR3 is CATQGPGPDTQYF. The CDR3, as DNA: TGTGCCACCCAAGGACCCGGCCCAGATACGCAGTATTTT. The chain carries TRBV10-3 and TRBJ2-3, with D unresolved. The V end lost 10 bases, the J end lost 4 bases, and 15 bases lay between the germline ends. Germline lookup yields CDR1 ENHRY and CDR2 SYGVKD. CDR3 length equals 13 residues.

V gene TRBV28 combines with J gene TRBJ1-2; 9 nucleotides match TRBD1. The V segment lost 7 bases and the J segment 4 bases; nucleotides outside the gene matches: 10. Germline CDR1 and CDR2: MDHEN and SYDVKM. The CDR3 is 15 amino acids. The CDR3 region has the DNA TGTGCCAGCACCGGTCCCGGGACAGGGACCTATGGCTACACCTTC. Translation: CASTGPGTGTYGYTF.

Only one count was recorded for this clone. The gene calls are TRBV4-2 and TRBJ2-2; D gene unclear. Trimming stripped 2 bases from V and 1 base from J, with 8 bases between. The CDR3 is made up of 15 amino acids. CDR1 and CDR2 (germline): LGHNA, YNFKEQ. This chain's CDR3 is CASSQTEENTGELFF. CDR3 sequence (DNA): TGTGCCAGCAGCCAAACGGAAGAGAACACCGGGGAGCTGTTTTTT.

This clone was observed a single time. The V call is TRBV6-6, the J call TRBJ2-3, with D tentatively TRBD1 (5 bases). Germline V gives CDR1 MNHNY, CDR2 SVGAGI (reference sequence). Trimming took off 0 bases at V and 3 bases at J, with 13 bases between the two ends. The length of the CDR3 is 16 residues. CDR3 sequence (DNA): TGTGCCAGCAGTTACTCAACCCAGGGATGGACAGATACGCAGTATTTT. This gives the protein CASSYSTQGWTDTQYF.

This chain uses TRBV27 with TRBJ1-6; D is uncertain. The CDR3 spans 12 residues. V lost 3 bases and J 6 bases, leaving 3 bases between the germline ends. CDR1 and CDR2 (germline): MNHEY, SMNVEV (reference sequence). The CDR3 sequence: CASSLTNSPLHF. CDR3 coding DNA: TGTGCCAGCAGTTTGACTAATTCACCCCTCCACTTT.

The gene calls are TRBV18 and TRBJ2-3, with 9 bases lining up with TRBD2. CDR1 is KGHSH and CDR2 is LQKENI in the germline V gene. The CDR3 is 19 amino acids. V shed 2 bases, J shed 2 bases, and the junction held 14 bases outside the gene matches. CDR3 sequence: CASSPVASGEYEPTDTQYF. The CDR3 coding sequence is TGTGCCAGCTCACCAGTGGCTAGCGGGGAATACGAACCCACAGATACGCAGTATTTT.

Ten or more counts support this clone. This sequence joins TRBV24-1 and TRBJ2-2; D is unclear. Deletions cut 3 bases from V and 4 bases from J, with 11 bases between. In germline, CDR1 is KGHDR, CDR2 SFDVKD. The CDR3 length is 15 residues. The CDR3 sequence is CATSDTARSTGELFF. As DNA, the CDR3 is TGTGCCACCAGTGATACCGCACGGAGCACCGGGGAGCTGTTTTTT.

Within the sample, this clone is medium-sized (0.01 to 0.1%). This sequence joins TRBV5-1 and TRBJ2-3; D ambiguous. This CDR3 spans 17 amino acids. Germline CDR1 SGHRS, CDR2 YFSETQ. The germline V and J ends were trimmed by 0 bases and 2 bases, with 16 bases remaining between them. CDR3 protein: CASSLDPVRGPTDTQYF. CDR3 bases: TGCGCCAGCAGCTTGGACCCGGTTCGTGGTCCCACAGATACGCAGTATTTT.

J is TRBJ2-7 and V is TRBV5-6; the D call may be TRBD1 or TRBD2 (5 bases each). V dropped 4 bases and J dropped 2 bases, with 13 bases sitting between them. Germline V gene lookup returns CDR1 SGHDT and CDR2 YYEEEE. There are 14 residues in the CDR3. CDR3 in amino acids: CASSKQGVAYEQYF. CDR3 DNA: TGTGCCAGCAGCAAGCAGGGAGTCGCCTACGAGCAGTACTTC.

This chain connects TRBV4-1 to TRBJ1-4; 11 bases agree with TRBD1. V was clipped by 3 bases and J by 10 bases; unmatched bases: 19. Germline CDR1 MGHRA, CDR2 YSYEKL. The CDR3 sequence is 19 residues long. The CDR3 loop is CASSQARTGGEGGNGKLFF. As DNA, the CDR3 is TGCGCCAGCAGCCAGGCCAGGACAGGGGGCGAGGGTGGGAACGGAAAACTGTTTTTT.

The rearrangement links TRBV6-2 or TRBV6-3 to TRBJ1-5; unclear D gene. CDR1 MNHEY and CDR2 SVGEGT come from the germline V gene. The length of the CDR3 is 13 residues. V dropped 5 bases and J dropped 7 bases, with 12 bases sitting between them. Here the CDR3 DNA reads TGTGCCAGCAGTCTCCGGGGTGGGCAGCCCCAGCATTTT. Translated: CASSLRGGQPQHF.

This chain links TRBV13 with TRBJ2-5; D may be TRBD1 or TRBD2 (5 bases each). The germline gives CDR1 PRHDT, CDR2 FYEKMQ (reference sequence). Trimming took 6 bases from V and 4 from J, leaving 9 bases between them. The CDR3 covers 12 residues. CDR3 amino acids: CASSRDLETQYF. The DNA of the CDR3 is TGTGCCAGCAGTCGGGACCTAGAGACCCAGTACTTC.

V and J are TRBV7-9 and TRBJ1-6, with D possibly matching TRBD1 (6 bases). Germline V CDR1 and CDR2: SEHNR, FQNEAQ (reference sequence). This CDR3 region has 16 residues. The V end lost 6 bases, the J end lost 8 bases, and 20 bases lay between the germline ends. CDR3 loop: CASSPTPGHGDSPLHF. In DNA, the CDR3 is TGTGCCAGCAGTCCTACTCCGGGACACGGCGATTCACCCCTCCACTTT.

The V call is TRBV2, the J call TRBJ1-5; 7 nucleotides match TRBD1. The CDR3 spans 17 residues. Germline assignment: CDR1 SNHLY and CDR2 FYNNEI. The V gene end was trimmed by 4 bases and the J gene end by 1 base; junction bases not matched to a gene: 10. The CDR3 spells CASSVGAGGESNQPQHF. The CDR3 nucleotides are TGTGCCAGCAGTGTGGGGGCAGGGGGAGAGAGCAATCAGCCCCAGCATTTT.

This chain joins TRBV28 and TRBJ1-3; D perhaps matches TRBD1 (5 bases). Germline-derived CDR1 and CDR2 are MDHEN and SYDVKM. The CDR3 has 16 residues. V was shortened by 4 bases and J by 4 bases, with 17 bases between the two germline ends. The CDR3 region has the DNA TGTGCCAGCAGTTCCCCCCCTACAGGCCACGGAAACACCATATATTTT. Encoded protein: CASSSPPTGHGNTIYF.

The V and J genes are TRBV9 and TRBJ1-1; 10 bases are shared with TRBD1. This CDR3 has 14 amino acids. V trimming: 3 bases; J trimming: 1 base; junction bases outside the gene matches: 0. Germline V gene data show CDR1 as SGDLS and CDR2 as YYNGEE. The CDR3 spells CASSGDRGNTEAFF. CDR3 coding DNA: TGTGCCAGCAGCGGGGACAGGGGGAACACTGAAGCTTTCTTT.

This chain's CDR3 is CASRTPGTIEQYF. The CDR3, as DNA: TGTGCCAGCAGAACACCCGGGACTATAGAGCAGTACTTC. The genes are TRBV6-5 and TRBJ2-7; 7 bases fit TRBD2. The V segment lost 6 bases and the J segment 7 bases; nucleotides outside the gene matches: 9. Germline V gene lookup returns CDR1 MNHEY and CDR2 SVGAGI. This CDR3 spans 13 amino acids.

The rearrangement links TRBV11-3 to TRBJ2-7, with TRBD2 matching over 11 bases. Germline assignment: CDR1 SGHNT and CDR2 YENEEA. With V trimmed by 4 bases and J by 3 bases, 5 bases remained unmatched. The length of the CDR3 is 15 residues. CDR3 region: CASSYGLAGIYEQYF. In DNA, the CDR3 is TGTGCCAGCAGCTACGGACTAGCGGGTATCTACGAGCAGTACTTC.

The V call is TRBV28, the J call TRBJ1-1; D ambiguous. The CDR3 totals 15 residues. Germline CDR1 and CDR2: MDHEN and SYDVKM. V shed 2 bases and J shed 0 bases, with 10 bases lying between them. The CDR3 region is CASSLESEVNTEAFF. In DNA, the CDR3 is TGTGCCAGCAGTTTAGAGAGCGAAGTGAACACTGAAGCTTTCTTT. The whole variable domain, filled in from reference TRBV28 and TRBJ1-1, reads DVKVTQSSRYLVKRTGEKVFLECVQDMDHENMFWYRQDPGLGLRLIYFSYDVKMKEKGDIPEGYSVSREKKERFSLILESASTNQTSMYLCASSLESEVNTEAFFGQGTRLTVV.

This rearrangement joins TRBV6-2 or TRBV6-3 to TRBJ2-1; D is undetermined. V gave up 4 bases and J gave up 2 bases, with 6 bases separating them. CDR1 and CDR2 (germline): MNHEY, SVGEGT. The CDR3 is made up of 13 amino acids. As DNA, the CDR3 is TGTGCCAGCAGTTCTATGACCTACAATGAGCAGTTCTTC. Translation gives CASSSMTYNEQFF.

The rearrangement joins TRBV16 to TRBJ2-5; 7 bases line up with TRBD2. Germline values: CDR1 KGHSY, CDR2 FQNENV. This CDR3 comprises 14 residues. V trimming: 0 bases; J trimming: 5 bases; junction bases outside the gene matches: 3. The chain's CDR3 is CASSQSGGSETQYF. CDR3 coding DNA: TGTGCCAGCAGCCAATCGGGCGGGAGTGAGACCCAGTACTTC.

This chain connects TRBV5-6 to TRBJ2-5; D is tentatively TRBD1 or TRBD2 (5 bases each). Trimming removed 2 bases from V and 1 base from J, with 9 bases in between. This CDR3 spans 14 amino acids. Germline V lookup: CDR1 SGHDT, CDR2 YYEEEE. The CDR3 nucleotides read TGTGCCAGCAGCTTTAAGAGGGGCCAAGAGACCCAGTACTTC. Translating gives CASSFKRGQETQYF.

The rearrangement joins TRBV15 to TRBJ2-3; D is unclear. Germline V gene data show CDR1 as LNHNV and CDR2 as YYDKDF (reference sequence). There are 15 residues in the CDR3. Trimming took off 1 base at V and 3 bases at J, with 11 bases between the two ends. CDR3 loop: CATSRAYGGTDTQYF. DNA for the CDR3: TGTGCCACCAGCAGAGCGTATGGCGGTACAGATACGCAGTATTTT.

The V gene is TRBV4-1, the J gene TRBJ1-1; 7 bases align to TRBD1. The germline gives CDR1 MGHRA, CDR2 YSYEKL. This CDR3 comprises 14 residues. Unmatched junction bases numbered 8, after V lost 4 bases and J lost 6 bases. The CDR3 nucleotides are TGCGCCAGCAGCCTCCTCCCCGGGACAGCTGAAGCTTTCTTT. Encoded protein: CASSLLPGTAEAFF.

This chain joins TRBV4-1 and TRBJ2-2; the match to TRBD2 covers 10 bases. V dropped 2 bases and J dropped 5; count of bases not matched to a gene: 14. The CDR3 totals 19 residues. Germline V gene lookup returns CDR1 MGHRA and CDR2 YSYEKL. The CDR3: CASSQQSPGLASYTGELFF. CDR3 DNA sequence: TGCGCCAGCAGCCAACAGTCCCCGGGACTAGCGTCCTATACCGGGGAGCTGTTTTTT.